This TCR beta chain was sequenced for a study of OX40 agonist ivuxolimab in advanced cancers. Describing the broader study: Ivuxolimab was a fully human IgG2 agonistic monoclonal antibody targeting the costimulatory receptor OX40 (CD134). Intravenous ivuxolimab was administered to patients every 2 weeks at six dose levels: 0.01, 0.1, 0.3, 1.5, 3 and 10 mg/kg. Of the 50 to 55 patients in dose escalation, 19 had hepatocellular carcinoma, about 15 had melanoma, 9 had renal cell carcinoma and 9 had head and neck cancer. The dose-escalation cohort was about 86% male with a mean age of around 64 years, ranging from about 23 to 85. Patients were allowed to have had prior anti-PD-1, anti-PD-L1 or anti-CTLA-4 therapy, and 40% of the dose-escalation patients had been treated with checkpoint inhibitors. Partial responses were achieved by three dose-escalation patients, of whom one had hepatocellular carcinoma and two had cutaneous melanoma. The purpose of peripheral TCRbeta sequencing was to test whether ivuxolimab changed TCR sequence diversity and led to clonal T-cell expansion. The paper reports the monotherapy dose-escalation portion (N ≈ 50 patients) of the phase I ivuxolimab trial.

As to this clone: Its target antigen remains unknown. No base qualities exist here, and no much larger clone lies one base off it.

The trial excluded patients who had a history of autoimmune disease or who were on systemic immunosuppression. In every dose cohort, peripheral blood was drawn for TCR sequencing at baseline, cycle 4 day 1, and cycle 7 day 1. The samples were drawn from a first-in-human, open-label, multicenter phase I dose-escalation trial of ivuxolimab. The trial enrolled adults with locally advanced or metastatic head and neck squamous cell, hepatocellular, melanoma or renal cell carcinoma. Before TCR sequencing, CD4+ T cells and CD8+ T cells from peripheral blood were sorted into separate populations. From cysteine to phenylalanine, the CDR3 is 17 amino acids long. Just CDR3 DNA is preserved here, 51 bases in frame from base 1. V is cut back by 7 bases and J by 2 bases, with 12 bases in the junction unmatched. Taken from the germline V gene, the CDR1 and CDR2 loops are MDHEN and SYDVKM. For sequencing of the TCRbeta CDR3 region, genomic DNA was extracted from the sorted cells. The immunoSEQ Assay was used to sequence the TCRbeta CDR3 regions. TCRdb mirrors the immuneACCESS table, restricted to in-frame sequences. Some clones are absent from its copies; in checked studies, under half trace to an unresolved V gene, and the reason for the others is unknown. The sample table holds 65,000 to 90,000 clones, of which 84% were seen once. The ten largest clones add up to around 2.7% of the sample.

Findings and caveats that apply to the study as a whole: On average, CD8+ T cells showed more expanded clones than CD4+ T cells after ivuxolimab. At doses from 0.1 to 3.0 mg/kg, clonal expansion was seen in both CD4+ and CD8+ blood T cells between baseline and week 6. In the 0.1-3.0 mg/kg groups, partial responders were among the patients with the lowest normalized peripheral clonal expansion, particularly in CD8+ T cells. Low levels of normalized T-cell clonal expansion were also seen in some patients who did not respond. The antigen specificity of the clonally expanded peripheral T cells was not determined.

The TCR comes from an adult with an advanced solid tumor such as melanoma, head and neck, liver or kidney cancer. The sequence is built from TRBV28 and TRBJ1-1, with 11 bases aligning to TRBD1. Source: CD4+ or CD8+ T cells sorted from blood, taken in a trial of the OX40 agonist ivuxolimab. This receptor carries the CDR3 CASIPPLGTGGNTEAFF. The DNA is TGTGCCAGCATCCCTCCCTTGGGGACAGGGGGAAACACTGAAGCTTTCTTT.